A single sample gave rise to the 31 T cell receptor beta chains below, sequenced in a study of shared clonotypes between healthy human individuals. As defined, naive CD8 cells were CD45RO-negative and positively selected for CCR7, with terminally differentiated effector memory CD45RA+ cells excluded. Method: immunoSEQ multiplex PCR; TCRdb's copy keeps in-frame clones and lacks some. The sample has about 2.1 million clones, just over 90% seen once; the top ten hold roughly 1.8%. The specimen was naive CD8+ T cells from PBMCs. The receptors shown here come from a young man in good health. Some clones in this sample may be carry-over from other donors' samples.

The chain is built from TRBV29-1 and TRBJ2-7; possibly TRBD1 or TRBD2 for D (5 bases each). The V and J ends lost 2 bases and 0 bases respectively, with 20 bases between them. Germline CDR1 is SQVTM and CDR2 is ANQGSEA. The CDR3 contains 17 residues. The CDR3 is CSVESYGAALNSYEQYF. CDR3 bases: TGCAGCGTTGAATCATACGGGGCGGCACTAAACTCCTACGAGCAGTACTTC.

The CDR3 sequence is CASHQGSGGRTADTQYF. CDR3 bases: TGTGCCAGCCACCAAGGGTCTGGCGGGAGGACCGCAGATACGCAGTATTTT. The genes are TRBV2 and TRBJ2-3, with TRBD2 identical over 8 bases. The germline V gene has CDR1 SNHLY and CDR2 FYNNEI. The CDR3 is made up of 17 amino acids. J gave up 4 bases and V 8 bases, and 17 bases lay outside the gene matches.

DNA of the CDR3: TGCGCCAGCAGCTTGGGTGTCTACGAGCAGTACTTC. It codes for CASSLGVYEQYF. This chain links TRBV5-1 with TRBJ2-7; D gene uncertain. Germline V gene lookup returns CDR1 SGHRS and CDR2 YFSETQ. The CDR3 is made up of 12 amino acids. V was shortened by 0 bases and J by 3 bases, with 4 bases between the two germline ends.

This chain joins TRBV9 and TRBJ1-1; perhaps TRBD1 as D (6 bases). CDR3 length equals 16 residues. Germline V CDR1 and CDR2: SGDLS, YYNGEE. The ends were cut back, 4 bases at V and 11 bases at J, with 27 bases in the middle. CDR3 amino acids: CASSTRTVPLDSQAFF. DNA of the CDR3: TGTGCCAGCAGCACTCGGACAGTGCCCCTCGATTCCCAGGCTTTCTTT.

The CDR3 reads CASEPTVISGNTIYF. In DNA, the CDR3 is TGTGCCAGCGAACCCACGGTTATCTCTGGAAACACCATATATTTT. J is TRBJ1-3 and V is TRBV6-1; D is unclear. The V gene lost 8 bases and the J gene lost 0 bases, with 14 bases spanning the gap. The V gene's germline CDR1 is MNHNS and CDR2 SASEGT. There are 15 residues in the CDR3.

The genes are TRBV27 and TRBJ2-5; D gene unclear. V was trimmed by 2 bases and J by 5 bases, leaving 12 bases between them. CDR1 and CDR2 (germline): MNHEY, SMNVEV (reference sequence). The CDR3 has 14 residues. CDR3 DNA: TGTGCCAGCAGTTTACGGTCAGCCCATGAGACCCAGTACTTC. Translation gives CASSLRSAHETQYF.

This clone came up a few times. The genes are TRBV29-1 and TRBJ1-1, with a tentative D call TRBD1 (5 bases). Trimming pared 6 bases from V and 3 bases from J, leaving 17 bases between. The germline gives CDR1 SQVTM, CDR2 ANQGSEA. The CDR3 length is 14 residues. CDR3 coding DNA: TGCAGCGTCCTGGGTCCCGTAGGGGACACTGAAGCTTTCTTT. It yields the protein CSVLGPVGDTEAFF.

The chain recombines TRBV5-1 with TRBJ2-1; D unresolved. This CDR3 region has 15 residues. V was pared by 2 bases and J by 8 bases, with 17 bases between. CDR1 SGHRS and CDR2 YFSETQ come from the germline V gene. This CDR3 reads CASSFDLHQGYEQFF. DNA for the CDR3: TGCGCCAGCAGCTTCGACCTCCACCAAGGGTATGAGCAGTTCTTC.

DNA for the CDR3: TGTGCCAGCATTGTGAGCGGGAGGGAAACAGATACGCAGTATTTT. Protein: CASIVSGRETDTQYF. The chain links TRBV6-1 to TRBJ2-3, with TRBD2 identical over 10 bases. The germline V gene encodes CDR1 MNHNS and CDR2 SASEGT. The V segment lost 7 bases and the J segment 3 bases; nucleotides outside the gene matches: 7. This CDR3 contains 15 residues.

The V call is TRBV28, the J call TRBJ2-1; 9 nucleotides line up with TRBD1. The junction had 9 bases not matched to a gene; V was cut back by 2 bases and J by 7 bases. The CDR3 is 16 residues long. Germline values: CDR1 MDHEN, CDR2 SYDVKM. The CDR3 bases are TGTGCCAGCAGTTTAGTGATTTGGGGACAGGGAAATGAGCAGTTCTTC. Translation gives CASSLVIWGQGNEQFF.

The V and J genes are TRBV15 and TRBJ2-1; D is perhaps TRBD1 (5 bases). V lost 1 base and J lost 5, with 6 bases in between. Germline CDR1 LNHNV, CDR2 YYDKDF (reference sequence). This CDR3 region has 13 residues. In nucleotides, the CDR3 is TGTGCCACCAGCAGAGGACAGAACAATGAGCAGTTCTTC. This encodes CATSRGQNNEQFF.

This chain links TRBV5-1 with TRBJ1-6; 8 bases are shared with TRBD1. The trim removed 3 bases at V and 8 bases at J, leaving 4 bases unmatched. CDR1 is SGHRS, CDR2 YFSETQ, per germline. The length of the CDR3 is 14 residues. The CDR3 here is CASSSNRGDSPLHF. In nucleotides, the CDR3 is TGCGCCAGCAGCTCCAACAGGGGGGATTCACCCCTCCACTTT.

The rearrangement uses TRBV2 and TRBJ1-2, with unresolved D. This CDR3 has 13 amino acids. The germline gives CDR1 SNHLY, CDR2 FYNNEI. With 2 bases removed from V and 1 base from J, the gap between germline ends came to 5 bases. The CDR3 loop is CASSESINYGYTF. DNA of the CDR3: TGTGCCAGCAGTGAAAGTATTAACTATGGCTACACCTTC.

The chain recombines TRBV6-5 with TRBJ2-1; no clear D. The CDR3 runs 14 residues. Trimming shortened V by 6 bases and J by 1 base, and 10 bases separated the two germline ends. CDR1 MNHEY and CDR2 SVGAGI come from the germline V gene. The CDR3 spells CASRRFESYNEQFF. The DNA of the CDR3 is TGTGCCAGCAGAAGGTTCGAGTCCTACAATGAGCAGTTCTTC.

The chain uses TRBV29-1 and TRBJ2-7; 8 bases line up with TRBD1. CDR3 length: 13 amino acids. V gave up 5 bases and J gave up 3 bases; unmatched junction bases: 6. Germline V lookup: CDR1 SQVTM, CDR2 ANQGSEA. The CDR3 is CSVRTGGNYEQYF. As DNA, the CDR3 is TGCAGCGTTCGTACAGGGGGTAACTACGAGCAGTACTTC.

Comment on this clone: Relative to the germline gene, one junction end is altered; a read error may explain this. The chain recombines TRBV10-3 with TRBJ1-1; possibly TRBD1 for D (6 bases). The CDR3 extends over 16 amino acids. From germline, CDR1 is ENHRY and CDR2 SYGVKD. This CDR3 is CSVFPGPRGPNTEAFF. The CDR3, as DNA: TGCTCAGTGTTCCCCGGACCCCGGGGGCCGAACACTGAAGCTTTCTTT.

The rearrangement links TRBV16 to TRBJ2-7; D is possibly TRBD2 (6 bases). CDR3 length equals 12 residues. The germline CDR1 and CDR2 sequences are KGHSY and FQNENV. Between the trimmed V and J ends, which lost 3 bases and 6 bases, there was a span of 9 bases. The CDR3 loop reads CASSHPSAEQYF. The CDR3 nucleotides read TGTGCCAGCAGCCATCCTAGCGCCGAGCAGTACTTC.

The chain combines TRBV6-5 with TRBJ2-7, with no clear D. Germline V gene sequence: CDR1 MNHEY, CDR2 SVGAGI. The length of the CDR3 is 13 residues. Trimming took 0 bases from V and 6 from J, leaving 9 bases between them. CDR3 sequence reads: CASSYSPLSEQYF. The CDR3 DNA follows: TGTGCCAGCAGTTACTCCCCCCTCTCCGAGCAGTACTTC.

This sequence joins TRBV28 and TRBJ2-5, with D unclear. The CDR3 has 15 amino acids. The germline V and J ends were trimmed by 4 bases and 1 base, with 13 bases remaining between them. Germline V gene lookup returns CDR1 MDHEN and CDR2 SYDVKM. As DNA, the CDR3 is TGTGCCAGCAGTTCCCCCGCGGCCTCCCAAGAGACCCAGTACTTC. Its translation is CASSSPAASQETQYF. The full variable domain, rest sourced from reference TRBV28 and TRBJ2-5, is DVKVTQSSRYLVKRTGEKVFLECVQDMDHENMFWYRQDPGLGLRLIYFSYDVKMKEKGDIPEGYSVSREKKERFSLILESASTNQTSMYLCASSSPAASQETQYFGPGTRLLVL.

This clone occurred once. The V and J genes are TRBV9 and TRBJ1-2; D possibly corresponds to TRBD1 (5 bases). In germline, CDR1 is SGDLS, CDR2 YYNGEE. CDR3 length: 15 residues. Trimming shortened V by 4 bases and J by 4 bases, and 17 bases separated the two germline ends. The CDR3 sequence is CASSPYLGGFYGYTF. The CDR3 bases are TGTGCCAGCAGCCCTTATCTTGGGGGATTCTATGGCTACACCTTC.

This clone has a single count. The chain joins TRBV30 to TRBJ2-5, with TRBD1 identical over 7 bases. CDR1 and CDR2 (germline): GTSNPN, SVGIG (reference sequence). CDR3 size: 13 residues. J lost 4 bases, V lost 4 bases, and 6 bases had no gene match. The CDR3 nucleotides read TGTGCCTGGAATCCGACAGGGCCAGAGACCCAGTACTTC. This encodes CAWNPTGPETQYF.

The chain has TRBV7-3 and TRBJ2-6; perhaps TRBD1 as D (6 bases). CDR3 size: 17 residues. Trimming shortened V by 5 bases and J by 0 bases, and 14 bases separated the two germline ends. Per the germline V gene, CDR1 is SGHTA and CDR2 is FQGTGA. DNA of the CDR3: TGTGCCAGCAGCCAAGGGAACAGGGACTCTGGGGCCAACGTCCTGACTTTC. Translating it yields CASSQGNRDSGANVLTF.

The chain links TRBV9 to TRBJ1-4; D is undetermined. The V end was cut by 0 bases, the J end by 7 bases, with 7 bases between. This CDR3 region has 13 residues. Germline V CDR1 and CDR2: SGDLS, YYNGEE. CDR3 amino acids: CASSVGSFEKLFF. The CDR3 DNA sequence: TGTGCCAGCAGCGTAGGCAGCTTTGAAAAACTGTTTTTT.

The rearrangement joins TRBV7-9 to TRBJ1-2, with no clear D. The CDR3 runs 14 residues. The germline gives CDR1 SEHNR, CDR2 FQNEAQ (reference sequence). The germline V and J ends were trimmed by 3 bases and 2 bases, with 10 bases remaining between them. The CDR3: CASSFTQVNYGYTF. As DNA, the CDR3 is TGTGCCAGCAGCTTTACACAAGTAAACTATGGCTACACCTTC.

The chain employs TRBV11-2 and TRBJ2-4; unclear D gene. The V gene lost 4 bases and the J gene lost 6 bases, with 13 bases spanning the gap. The CDR3 spans 14 residues. Germline CDR1 and CDR2: SGHAT and FQNNGV. In DNA, the CDR3 is TGTGCCAGCAGCTCCAGTGTTAGTTCAAACATTCAGTACTTC. Its translation is CASSSSVSSNIQYF.

V usage is TRBV28 and J usage is TRBJ1-5, with D maybe TRBD1 (5 bases). This CDR3 has 14 residues. Germline V lookup: CDR1 MDHEN, CDR2 SYDVKM. V was shortened by 3 bases and J by 6 bases, with 12 bases between the two germline ends. The CDR3 sequence: CASSLGLVGQPQHF. CDR3 in DNA: TGTGCCAGCAGTTTGGGACTTGTGGGTCAGCCCCAGCATTTT. Full variable domain (missing parts from reference TRBV28 and TRBJ1-5): DVKVTQSSRYLVKRTGEKVFLECVQDMDHENMFWYRQDPGLGLRLIYFSYDVKMKEKGDIPEGYSVSREKKERFSLILESASTNQTSMYLCASSLGLVGQPQHFGDGTRLSIL.

CDR3 sequence reads: CASSMRVGVSGRVYEQYF. The CDR3 DNA is TGTGCCAGTAGTATGCGGGTTGGGGTTAGCGGGAGAGTCTACGAGCAGTACTTC. This rearrangement joins TRBV19 to TRBJ2-7, with 9 bases identical to TRBD2. There are 18 residues in the CDR3. With V trimmed by 3 bases and J by 3 bases, 15 bases remained unmatched. CDR1 and CDR2 from the germline V gene are LNHDA and SQIVND (reference sequence). Looking up the rest from reference TRBV19 and TRBJ2-7 gives the full variable domain: DGGITQSPKYLFRKEGQNVTLSCEQNLNHDAMYWYRQDPGQGLRLIYYSQIVNDFQKGDIAEGYSVSREKKESFPLTVTSAQKNPTAFYLCASSMRVGVSGRVYEQYFGPGTRLTVT.

The chain is built from TRBV7-9 and TRBJ2-5; D is ambiguous. The CDR3 is 14 residues long. V lost 3 bases to trimming and J lost 9 bases, with 17 bases between them. The germline V gene has CDR1 SEHNR and CDR2 FQNEAQ (reference sequence). DNA of the CDR3: TGTGCCAGCAGCTTTCTTGGGGAAAAAGGCCCCCAGTACTTC. This translates into CASSFLGEKGPQYF. The variable domain in full, with the rest retrieved from reference TRBV7-9 and TRBJ2-5, is DTGVSQNPRHKITKRGQNVTFRCDPISEHNRLYWYRQTLGQGPEFLTYFQNEAQLEKSRLLSDRFSAERPKGSFSTLEIQRTEQGDSAMYLCASSFLGEKGPQYFGPGTRLLVL.

This rearrangement joins TRBV10-1 to TRBJ1-5; D unresolved. Trimming removed 0 bases from V and 5 bases from J, with 8 bases in between. CDR1 and CDR2 from the germline V gene are WNHNN and SYGVQD (reference sequence). This CDR3 is built from 14 residues. CDR3 protein: CASSESGRDQPQHF. In DNA, the CDR3 is TGCGCCAGCAGTGAGTCAGGGAGGGATCAGCCCCAGCATTTT.

This clone appeared once. J is TRBJ1-1 and V is TRBV5-6; maybe TRBD1 (6 bases). This CDR3 spans 14 amino acids. The V end was cut by 7 bases, the J end by 3 bases, with 16 bases between. The germline gives CDR1 SGHDT, CDR2 YYEEEE. CDR3 DNA: TGTGCCAGCGGCGCCGGGACACAGGACACTGAAGCTTTCTTT. This codes for CASGAGTQDTEAFF.

CDR3 sequence: CAITARQRSNYGYTF. Written as DNA, the CDR3 is TGTGCCATCACCGCCCGTCAAAGATCTAACTATGGCTACACCTTC. The rearrangement uses TRBV2 and TRBJ1-2; D unclear. The germline V gene encodes CDR1 SNHLY and CDR2 FYNNEI. This CDR3 contains 15 residues. The V gene lost 10 bases and the J gene lost 0 bases, with 18 bases spanning the gap. Combining the CDR3 with reference TRBV2 and TRBJ1-2 gives the whole variable domain EPEVTQTPSHQVTQMGQEVILRCVPISNHLYFYWYRQILGQKVEFLVSFYNNEISEKSEIFDDQFSVERPDGSNFTLKIRSTKLEDSAMYFCAITARQRSNYGYTFGSGTRLTVV.